One and the same sample provided the 19 T cell receptor beta chains below, sequenced in a study of blood T cell repertoires in COVID-19. Assay: immunoSEQ multiplex PCR; the TCRdb copy retains only in-frame clones and omits some. The sample includes about 250,000 clones, around 84% seen only once; the top ten take approximately 6.6%. Sequenced material: PBMCs or T cells enriched from blood (not recorded which). All receptors derive from a woman aged 50 to 65 who had been exposed to COVID-19.

The gene calls are TRBV5-4 and TRBJ2-6, with D possibly being TRBD1 (6 bases). V dropped 4 bases and J dropped 0 bases, with 11 bases sitting between them. CDR1 SGHNT and CDR2 YYREEE come from the germline V gene (reference sequence). There are 16 residues in the CDR3. The CDR3 is CASSQADSSGANVLTF. The CDR3 DNA sequence: TGTGCCAGCAGCCAGGCGGACAGCTCTGGGGCCAACGTCCTGACTTTC.

This clone was found a few times. V usage is TRBV7-3 and J usage is TRBJ2-1, with 8 nucleotides matching TRBD2. The V gene's germline CDR1 is SGHTA and CDR2 FQGTGA. The CDR3 spans 15 residues. The J segment lost 8 bases and the V segment lost 5 bases, leaving 11 bases of the junction unmatched. The CDR3 is CASSPNGGAWDEQFF. The DNA of the CDR3 is TGTGCCAGCAGCCCTAACGGGGGGGCTTGGGATGAGCAGTTCTTC.

The rearrangement links TRBV5-4 to TRBJ2-1, with 8 bases that match TRBD2. The CDR3 sequence is 15 residues long. Germline V gene data show CDR1 as SGHNT and CDR2 as YYREEE (reference sequence). Germline trimming cut 2 bases from V and 4 bases from J; bases unmatched to any gene: 5. The CDR3 region is CASSFTGGPYNEQFF. The CDR3 DNA is TGTGCCAGCAGCTTTACGGGGGGGCCGTACAATGAGCAGTTCTTC.

This clone has more than one count but fewer than ten. The chain combines TRBV11-2 with TRBJ1-4; TRBD1 is a possible D gene (5 bases). The V gene's germline CDR1 is SGHAT and CDR2 FQNNGV. The CDR3 extends over 16 amino acids. Trimming took 3 bases from V and 5 from J, leaving 16 bases between them. This CDR3 is CASSLTTGALNEKLFF. CDR3 DNA: TGTGCCAGCAGCTTGACAACTGGGGCTCTAAATGAAAAACTGTTTTTT.

This chain links TRBV5-1 with TRBJ1-1, with TRBD1 as a possible D gene (5 bases). V dropped 0 bases and J dropped 1 base, with 13 bases sitting between them. This CDR3 region has 16 residues. Germline lookup yields CDR1 SGHRS and CDR2 YFSETQ. The chain's CDR3 is CASSLGTLGRNTEAFF. The CDR3, as DNA: TGCGCCAGCAGCTTGGGGACCCTGGGGCGGAACACTGAAGCTTTCTTT. Full variable domain (outside the CDR3, taken from reference TRBV5-1 and TRBJ1-1): KAGVTQTPRYLIKTRGQQVTLSCSPISGHRSVSWYQQTPGQGLQFLFEYFSETQRNKGNFPGRFSGRQFSNSRSEMNVSTLELGDSALYLCASSLGTLGRNTEAFFGQGTRLTVV.

J is TRBJ2-2 and V is TRBV11-2, with D perhaps TRBD2 (6 bases). The ends were cut back, 5 bases at V and 5 bases at J, with 15 bases in the middle. This CDR3 spans 15 amino acids. Germline CDR1 and CDR2: SGHAT and FQNNGV. The CDR3 region is CASSKVGGRTGELFF. The CDR3 DNA reads as TGTGCCAGCAGCAAAGTGGGGGGACGAACCGGGGAGCTGTTTTTT.

This clone was detected a few times. The V gene is TRBV7-8, the J gene TRBJ1-2; 7 nucleotides agree with TRBD1. The CDR3 is 17 amino acids. Trimming at V came to 4 bases and at J to 2 bases, leaving 13 bases not matched to a gene. The germline V gene has CDR1 SGHVS and CDR2 FQNEAQ. The DNA of the CDR3 is TGTGCCAGCAGCTCCGTGGGACAGAGGGCACTAAACTATGGCTACACCTTC. Amino acid sequence: CASSSVGQRALNYGYTF.

There are a few counts of this clone. This chain links TRBV10-1 with TRBJ2-2; TRBD2 might be the D (5 bases). The V end lost 2 bases, the J end lost 6 bases, and 10 bases lay between the germline ends. The CDR3 covers 14 residues. The germline V gene has CDR1 WNHNN and CDR2 SYGVQD (reference sequence). CDR3 sequence reads: CASSEPGLAGELFF. CDR3 in DNA: TGCGCCAGCAGTGAGCCCGGACTTGCCGGGGAGCTGTTTTTT.

As concerns this clone: Other DNA sequences in the sample encode the same CDR3. The chain employs TRBV5-1 and TRBJ1-3; TRBD1 agrees at 9 bases. Trimming removed 4 bases from V and 4 bases from J; junction bases left unmatched: 3. The CDR3 covers 14 residues. In germline, CDR1 is SGHRS, CDR2 YFSETQ. The CDR3, as DNA: TGCGCCAGCAGCCCCGGACAGGGGGGAAACACCATATATTTT. Amino acid sequence: CASSPGQGGNTIYF.

The DNA for the CDR3 is TGTGCCAGCACCGGGACAGGGCTAACTGAAGCTTTCTTT. Translation gives CASTGTGLTEAFF. The chain couples TRBV9 to TRBJ1-1; 9 bases are shared with TRBD1. The CDR3 consists of 13 residues. With V trimmed by 6 bases and J by 5 bases, 5 bases remained unmatched. CDR1 is SGDLS, CDR2 YYNGEE, per germline. Based on the CDR3 plus reference TRBV9 and TRBJ1-1, the full variable domain is DSGVTQTPKHLITATGQRVTLRCSPRSGDLSVYWYQQSLDQGLQFLIQYYNGEERAKGNILERFSAQQFPDLHSELNLSSLELGDSALYFCASTGTGLTEAFFGQGTRLTVV.

Comment on this clone: This sample includes further DNA sequences coding for the same CDR3. V and J are TRBV6-5 and TRBJ1-2, with D perhaps matching TRBD1 (6 bases). There are 13 residues in the CDR3. The V end lost 5 bases, the J end lost 2 bases, and 9 bases lay between the germline ends. Germline loops: CDR1 MNHEY, CDR2 SVGAGI. CDR3 amino acids: CASSQTGNYGYTF. DNA of the CDR3: TGTGCCAGCAGTCAGACAGGAAACTATGGCTACACCTTC.

The chain carries TRBV6-5 and TRBJ2-1; no clear D. Germline CDR1 MNHEY, CDR2 SVGAGI. V was cut by 2 bases and J by 14 bases, with 16 bases left in between. CDR3 length: 13 amino acids. The CDR3 nucleotides are TGTGCCAGCAGTTACGGGCCTGGGCCGAGAAAGTTCTTC. It specifies CASSYGPGPRKFF.

The rearrangement uses TRBV3-1 (or the pseudogene TRBV3-2) and TRBJ1-2, with D possibly being TRBD1 (6 bases). The germline gives CDR1 LGHDT, CDR2 YNNKEL (reference sequence). Trimming removed 2 bases from V and 7 bases from J, with 17 bases in between. CDR3 length: 15 amino acids. The CDR3 DNA sequence: TGTGCCAGCAGCCAAAAAGGCCACCTAGGGGGTGGCTACACCTTC. It specifies CASSQKGHLGGGYTF.

This chain joins TRBV2 and TRBJ1-1; 10 positions match TRBD1. Germline V gives CDR1 SNHLY, CDR2 FYNNEI. The length of the CDR3 is 15 residues. J lost 9 bases, V lost 5 bases, and 12 bases had no gene match. The CDR3 region has the DNA TGTGCCAGCAGTCCGCGGACAGGGGGGGAGGGTAAAGCTTTCTTT. Encoded protein: CASSPRTGGEGKAFF.

The chain combines TRBV6-5 with TRBJ1-4; the D gene is possibly TRBD1 (6 bases). Germline assignment: CDR1 MNHEY and CDR2 SVGAGI. Trimming left V 6 bases short and J 7 bases short, with 12 bases between. This CDR3 region has 13 residues. CDR3 sequence reads: CASRQGWVEKLFF. CDR3 nucleotide sequence: TGTGCCAGCAGACAGGGCTGGGTTGAAAAACTGTTTTTT.

The rearrangement joins TRBV3-1 (or the pseudogene TRBV3-2) to TRBJ1-2; TRBD1 matches at 11 bases. V dropped 11 bases and J dropped 1; count of bases not matched to a gene: 12. CDR1 and CDR2 (germline): LGHDT, YNNKEL (reference sequence). The CDR3 is made up of 16 amino acids. The CDR3 reads CAAGGTGGGGNYGYTF. Here the CDR3 DNA reads TGTGCCGCAGGGGGGACAGGGGGAGGAGGTAACTATGGCTACACCTTC.

The chain combines TRBV5-1 with TRBJ2-4, with 8 bases identical to TRBD2. Germline CDR1 reads SGHRS; CDR2 reads YFSETQ. Trimming removed 0 bases from V and 8 bases from J; junction bases left unmatched: 7. The CDR3 runs to 15 residues. The CDR3 region has the DNA TGCGCCAGCAGCTTGGAGGGGACTAGAATCGACATTCAGTACTTC. Its protein is CASSLEGTRIDIQYF.

This clone was seen more than once but under ten times. The chain uses TRBV5-4 and TRBJ2-1; TRBD1 matches at 9 bases. The CDR3 is 16 amino acids. Germline V gene data show CDR1 as SGHNT and CDR2 as YYREEE (reference sequence). The ends lost 3 bases at V and 2 bases at J; junction bases unmatched: 6. CDR3 amino acids: CASSSGTGPTYNEQFF. In nucleotides, the CDR3 is TGTGCCAGCAGCTCCGGGACAGGGCCGACCTACAATGAGCAGTTCTTC.

The chain uses TRBV5-1 and TRBJ1-5; D remains ambiguous. The V and J ends lost 0 bases and 9 bases respectively, with 13 bases between them. This CDR3 has 14 amino acids. Germline CDR1 reads SGHRS; CDR2 reads YFSETQ. CDR3 amino acids: CASSLDGVGLPQHF. The DNA of the CDR3 is TGCGCCAGCAGCTTGGATGGAGTCGGCTTGCCCCAGCATTTT.